The entry below gives a single T cell receptor beta chain sequence along with its context. The authors' processing: How many nucleated cells were present was estimated from reference gene primer amplification. The table came from immunoSEQ multiplex PCR; TCRdb's copy has only in-frame clones and leaves some out. V and J calls and clone size are those listed in that table; D and trimming were worked out from the DNA. The sample yields some 25,000 clones, over 90% seen once. The CDR3 covers 17 residues. The germline V gene encodes CDR1 SEHNR and CDR2 FQNEAQ (reference sequence). V lost 5 bases to trimming and J lost 0 bases, with 16 bases between them. The source of the sample is a study of blood T cell repertoires in COVID-19. Study summary: Italy, Spain and the United States were the sources of the convalescent and acute COVID-19 samples. T cells, B-cell-depleted T cells, or PBMCs provided the cDNA or gDNA that served as material.

This TCR derives from a human donor in a cohort sampled during active COVID-19. Sequencing was carried out using peripheral blood. The V call is TRBV7-9, the J call TRBJ1-4, with D possibly TRBD1 on 6 matching bases. The CDR3 DNA reads TGTGCCAGCAGCGGCAGGACAGCCGCGACAACTAATGAAAAACTGTTTTTT. It codes for CASSGRTAATTNEKLFF.